This TCR beta chain stems from a study of blood T cells in healthy people across ages. On the study more broadly: The capture of about one barcoded beta molecule per two T cells was achieved by template switching.

Study-level results: Investigators viewed diversity estimates from one million T cells as underestimates, the study reported.

Through a sample-barcoded 5' primer and a J-beta primer mix, a second PCR was run for roughly 7 to 11 cycles. TCRdb re-called the 5' RACE reads through MiXCR, storing one row per CDR3 protein. The sample lists more than 500,000 distinct CDR3 sequences, 27% occurring once. A remark on this clonotype: Its antigen is not identified.

What was sequenced was blood. This clonotype was sampled from a woman between 65 and 79 years old in good health.

The CDR3 DNA follows: TGCAGTGCTAGCCTAGTCCAGGACTGGCCCAAAAACATTCAGTACTTC. Amino acid sequence: CSASLVQDWPKNIQYF. The chain couples TRBV20-1 to TRBJ2-4, with D perhaps TRBD2 (5 bases). The CDR3 is 16 amino acids. Germline values: CDR1 DFQATT, CDR2 SNEGSKA (reference sequence). Trimming shortened V by 3 bases and J by 2 bases, and 17 bases separated the two germline ends.